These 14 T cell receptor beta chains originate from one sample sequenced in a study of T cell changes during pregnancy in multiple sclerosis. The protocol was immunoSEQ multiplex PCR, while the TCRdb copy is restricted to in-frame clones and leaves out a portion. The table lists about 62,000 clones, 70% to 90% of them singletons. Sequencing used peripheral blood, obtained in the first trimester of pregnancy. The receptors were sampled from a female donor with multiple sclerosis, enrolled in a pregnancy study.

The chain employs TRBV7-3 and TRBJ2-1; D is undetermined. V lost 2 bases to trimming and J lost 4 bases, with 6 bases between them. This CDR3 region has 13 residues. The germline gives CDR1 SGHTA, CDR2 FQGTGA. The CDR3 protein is CASSLAAYNEQFF. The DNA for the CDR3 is TGTGCCAGCAGCTTAGCGGCTTACAATGAGCAGTTCTTC.

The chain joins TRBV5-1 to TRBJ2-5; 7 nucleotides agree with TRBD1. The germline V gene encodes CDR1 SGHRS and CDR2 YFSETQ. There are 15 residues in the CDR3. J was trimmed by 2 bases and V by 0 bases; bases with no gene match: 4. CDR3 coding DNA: TGCGCCAGCAGCTTGGGGGCGACAGGGCAAGAGACCCAGTACTTC. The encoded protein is CASSLGATGQETQYF.

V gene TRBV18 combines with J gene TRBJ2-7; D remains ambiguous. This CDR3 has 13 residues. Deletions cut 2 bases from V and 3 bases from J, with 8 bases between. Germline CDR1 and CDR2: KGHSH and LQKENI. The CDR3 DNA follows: TGTGCCAGCTCACCAGGGCAGAACTACGAGCAGTACTTC. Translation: CASSPGQNYEQYF.

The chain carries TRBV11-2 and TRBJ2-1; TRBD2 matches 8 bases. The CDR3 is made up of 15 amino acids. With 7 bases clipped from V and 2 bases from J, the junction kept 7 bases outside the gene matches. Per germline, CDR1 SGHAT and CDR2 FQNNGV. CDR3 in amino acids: CASTQSGSPYNEQFF. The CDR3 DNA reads TGTGCCAGCACCCAAAGCGGGAGTCCCTACAATGAGCAGTTCTTC.

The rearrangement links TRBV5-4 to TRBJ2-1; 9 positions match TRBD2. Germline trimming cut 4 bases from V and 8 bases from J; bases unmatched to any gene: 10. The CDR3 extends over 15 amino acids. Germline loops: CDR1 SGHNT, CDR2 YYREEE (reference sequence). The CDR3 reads CASSILAGGDDEQFF. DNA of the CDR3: TGTGCCAGCAGCATACTAGCGGGCGGGGACGATGAGCAGTTCTTC. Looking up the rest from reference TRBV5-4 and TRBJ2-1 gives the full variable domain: ETGVTQSPTHLIKTRGQQVTLRCSSQSGHNTVSWYQQALGQGPQFIFQYYREEENGRGNFPPRFSGLQFPNYSSELNVNALELDDSALYLCASSILAGGDDEQFFGPGTRLTVL.

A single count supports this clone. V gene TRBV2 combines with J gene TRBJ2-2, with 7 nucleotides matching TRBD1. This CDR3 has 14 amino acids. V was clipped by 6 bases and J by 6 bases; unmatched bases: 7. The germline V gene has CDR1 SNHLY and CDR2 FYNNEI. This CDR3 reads CASSYRGLSGELFF. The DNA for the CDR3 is TGTGCCAGCAGCTACAGGGGATTGTCCGGGGAGCTGTTTTTT.

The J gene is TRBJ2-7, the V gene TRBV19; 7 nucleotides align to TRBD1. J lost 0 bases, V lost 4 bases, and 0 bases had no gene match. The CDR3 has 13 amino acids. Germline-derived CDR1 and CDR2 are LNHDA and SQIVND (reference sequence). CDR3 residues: CASSRQGSYEQYF. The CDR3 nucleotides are TGTGCCAGTAGTAGACAGGGCTCCTACGAGCAGTACTTC. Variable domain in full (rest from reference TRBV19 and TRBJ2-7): DGGITQSPKYLFRKEGQNVTLSCEQNLNHDAMYWYRQDPGQGLRLIYYSQIVNDFQKGDIAEGYSVSREKKESFPLTVTSAQKNPTAFYLCASSRQGSYEQYFGPGTRLTVT.

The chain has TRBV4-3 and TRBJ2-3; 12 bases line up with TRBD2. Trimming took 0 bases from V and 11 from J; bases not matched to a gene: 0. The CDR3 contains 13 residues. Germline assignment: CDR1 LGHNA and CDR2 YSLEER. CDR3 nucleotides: TGCGCCAGCAGCCAAGAACTAGCGGGAGGGCAGTATTTT. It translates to CASSQELAGGQYF.

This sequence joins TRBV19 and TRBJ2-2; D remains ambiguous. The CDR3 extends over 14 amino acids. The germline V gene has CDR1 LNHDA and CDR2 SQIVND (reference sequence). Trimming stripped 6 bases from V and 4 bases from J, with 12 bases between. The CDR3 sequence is CASRSRFATGELFF. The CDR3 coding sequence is TGTGCCAGTAGAAGCAGGTTTGCCACCGGGGAGCTGTTTTTT. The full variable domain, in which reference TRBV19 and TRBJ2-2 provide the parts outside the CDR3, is DGGITQSPKYLFRKEGQNVTLSCEQNLNHDAMYWYRQDPGQGLRLIYYSQIVNDFQKGDIAEGYSVSREKKESFPLTVTSAQKNPTAFYLCASRSRFATGELFFGEGSRLTVL.

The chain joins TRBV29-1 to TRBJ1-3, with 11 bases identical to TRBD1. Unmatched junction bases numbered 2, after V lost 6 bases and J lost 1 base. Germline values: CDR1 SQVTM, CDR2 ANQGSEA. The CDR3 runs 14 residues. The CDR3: CSVGQGVSGNTIYF. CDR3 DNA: TGCAGCGTGGGACAGGGGGTTTCTGGAAACACCATATATTTT.

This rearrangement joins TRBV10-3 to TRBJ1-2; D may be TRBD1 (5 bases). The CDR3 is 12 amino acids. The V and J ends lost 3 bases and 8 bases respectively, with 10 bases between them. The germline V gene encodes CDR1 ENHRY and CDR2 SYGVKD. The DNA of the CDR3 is TGTGCCATCAGTGAAGGGGAAGGCGGCTACACCTTC. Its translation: CAISEGEGGYTF.

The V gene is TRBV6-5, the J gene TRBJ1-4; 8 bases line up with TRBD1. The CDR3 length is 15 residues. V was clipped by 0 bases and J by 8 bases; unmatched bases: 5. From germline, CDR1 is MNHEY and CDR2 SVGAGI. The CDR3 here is CASSYSGQVEEKLFF. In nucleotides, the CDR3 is TGTGCCAGCAGTTACTCGGGACAGGTGGAAGAAAAACTGTTTTTT.

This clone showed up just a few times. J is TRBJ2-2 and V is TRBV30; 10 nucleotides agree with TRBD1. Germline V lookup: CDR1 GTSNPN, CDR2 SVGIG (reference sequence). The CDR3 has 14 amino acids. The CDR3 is CARAGTGATGELFF. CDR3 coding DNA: TGTGCTAGGGCCGGGACAGGGGCCACCGGGGAGCTGTTTTTT.

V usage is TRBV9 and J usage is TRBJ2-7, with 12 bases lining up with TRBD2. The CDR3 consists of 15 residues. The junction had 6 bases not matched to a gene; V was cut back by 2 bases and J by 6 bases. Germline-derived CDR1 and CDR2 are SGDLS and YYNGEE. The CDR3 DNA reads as TGTGCCAGCAGCGTCCGGACTAGCGGGACAGCCGAGCAGTACTTC. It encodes CASSVRTSGTAEQYF. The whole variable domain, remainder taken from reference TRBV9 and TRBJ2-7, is DSGVTQTPKHLITATGQRVTLRCSPRSGDLSVYWYQQSLDQGLQFLIQYYNGEERAKGNILERFSAQQFPDLHSELNLSSLELGDSALYFCASSVRTSGTAEQYFGPGTRLTVT.